Presented here are 31 T cell receptor beta chains from one specimen sequenced in a study of radiotherapy plus CTLA-4 blockade in lung cancer. Using immunoSEQ multiplex PCR, the repertoire was profiled, and TCRdb retains in-frame clones only, with some absent. The sample holds around 86,000 clones, 80% to 85% seen once. The sequencing here drew on peripheral blood, taken from a patient treated with radiotherapy plus ipilimumab. The receptors were sampled from a human donor with non-small cell lung cancer who had stable disease on radiotherapy plus ipilimumab.

V usage is TRBV7-9 and J usage is TRBJ2-7; TRBD1 might be the D (5 bases). Germline values: CDR1 SEHNR, CDR2 FQNEAQ (reference sequence). Trimming took off 3 bases at V and 6 bases at J, with 12 bases between the two ends. The CDR3 extends over 13 amino acids. CDR3 loop: CASSLWAGLEQYF. Here the CDR3 DNA reads TGTGCCAGCAGCTTGTGGGCAGGGCTCGAGCAGTACTTC.

J is TRBJ2-2 and V is TRBV2, with D unresolved. Germline V lookup: CDR1 SNHLY, CDR2 FYNNEI. V shed 8 bases and J shed 1 base, with 8 bases lying between them. The CDR3 covers 13 residues. CDR3 nucleotide sequence: TGTGCCAGCCAAAGAGTGAACACCGGGGAGCTGTTTTTT. As protein: CASQRVNTGELFF. The whole variable domain, filled in from reference TRBV2 and TRBJ2-2, reads EPEVTQTPSHQVTQMGQEVILRCVPISNHLYFYWYRQILGQKVEFLVSFYNNEISEKSEIFDDQFSVERPDGSNFTLKIRSTKLEDSAMYFCASQRVNTGELFFGEGSRLTVL.

The J gene is TRBJ1-1, the V gene TRBV9, with 10 bases fitting TRBD1. Germline V gene data show CDR1 as SGDLS and CDR2 as YYNGEE. This CDR3 region has 16 residues. The V and J ends lost 0 bases and 5 bases, in that order; junction bases with no gene match: 7. The CDR3 loop is CASSVVGTGVVTEAFF. CDR3 nucleotide sequence: TGTGCCAGCAGCGTAGTAGGGACAGGGGTTGTTACTGAAGCTTTCTTT.

This chain links TRBV6-5 with TRBJ1-1, with D unresolved. Germline CDR1 MNHEY, CDR2 SVGAGI. Trimming took 0 bases from V and 2 from J, leaving 7 bases between them. CDR3 length equals 14 residues. The CDR3 nucleotides read TGTGCCAGCAGTTACTCAGGAAGAAACACTGAAGCTTTCTTT. It specifies CASSYSGRNTEAFF.

CDR3 DNA: TGTGCCAGCAGCTTGGTGAGGGGGCGCAACTATGGCTACACCTTC. Residues: CASSLVRGRNYGYTF. V usage is TRBV5-6 and J usage is TRBJ1-2; TRBD1 matches 7 bases. From germline, CDR1 is SGHDT and CDR2 YYEEEE. The CDR3 covers 15 residues. V lost 0 bases, J lost 2 bases, and 4 bases stayed unmatched.

The chain joins TRBV9 to TRBJ1-2, with D uncertain. Germline CDR1 is SGDLS and CDR2 is YYNGEE. The CDR3 is 13 amino acids. Trimming removed 3 bases at V and 6 bases at J, with 12 bases between. CDR3 sequence (DNA): TGTGCCAGCAGCGCCCCGTCGCCAAATGGCTACACCTTC. Its translation is CASSAPSPNGYTF.

This rearrangement joins TRBV28 to TRBJ2-7, with TRBD2 matching 7 bases. From germline, CDR1 is MDHEN and CDR2 SYDVKM. Trimming cost V 6 bases and J 7 bases; bases outside gene matches: 12. The CDR3 spans 14 residues. The CDR3 bases are TGTGCCAGCAGAGCTAGTAAACCGGGGGGAGAGCAGTACTTC. Amino acids: CASRASKPGGEQYF.

The rearrangement uses TRBV5-6 and TRBJ1-3, with 9 bases lining up with TRBD1. Trimming at V came to 0 bases and at J to 6 bases, leaving 7 bases not matched to a gene. Germline V gene lookup returns CDR1 SGHDT and CDR2 YYEEEE. This CDR3 has 16 amino acids. DNA for the CDR3: TGTGCCAGCAGCTTGGCCCCGGGACAGGGATTAAACACCATATATTTT. It specifies CASSLAPGQGLNTIYF.

V gene TRBV30 combines with J gene TRBJ2-1, with 8 nucleotides matching TRBD2. J gave up 7 bases and V 2 bases, and 10 bases lay outside the gene matches. The CDR3 loop spans 15 amino acids. Germline V lookup: CDR1 GTSNPN, CDR2 SVGIG (reference sequence). CDR3 nucleotides: TGTGCCTGGAGTAGGAGTAGCGGGATTTGGAATGAGCAGTTCTTC. Residues: CAWSRSSGIWNEQFF.

The genes are TRBV5-1 and TRBJ2-7; 9 bases align to TRBD1. The CDR3 spans 15 residues. The trim removed 6 bases at V and 6 bases at J, leaving 13 bases unmatched. Per the germline V gene, CDR1 is SGHRS and CDR2 is YFSETQ. The chain's CDR3 is CASTLTGTGLGEQYF. CDR3 nucleotide sequence: TGCGCCAGCACCTTAACCGGGACAGGGCTTGGCGAGCAGTACTTC.

The chain combines TRBV5-4 with TRBJ2-3; D is undetermined. The CDR3 is 14 amino acids. V was shortened by 0 bases and J by 1 base, with 6 bases between the two germline ends. From germline, CDR1 is SGHNT and CDR2 YYREEE (reference sequence). CDR3 region: CASSLGVRTDTQYF. The CDR3, as DNA: TGTGCCAGCAGCTTGGGGGTCCGCACAGATACGCAGTATTTT.

V usage is TRBV7-3 and J usage is TRBJ2-6; a weak D match, TRBD1 (6 bases). Germline CDR1 and CDR2: SGHTA and FQGTGA. The CDR3 has 13 amino acids. Trimming shortened V by 5 bases and J by 4 bases, and 6 bases separated the two germline ends. The CDR3 DNA is TGTGCCAGCAGCGGGACAGGGGCCAACGTCCTGACTTTC. It codes for CASSGTGANVLTF.

The chain carries TRBV28 and TRBJ2-7, with 8 bases that match TRBD2. This CDR3 is built from 14 residues. J was trimmed by 6 bases and V by 3 bases; bases with no gene match: 7. Germline assignment: CDR1 MDHEN and CDR2 SYDVKM. The CDR3 bases are TGTGCCAGCAGTTTCTCCAGCGGGAGAAGCGAGCAGTACTTC. Translated, it gives CASSFSSGRSEQYF.

This clone appeared a few times. The V gene is TRBV29-1, the J gene TRBJ2-3; weak D call: TRBD2 (5 bases). CDR1 and CDR2 from the germline V gene are SQVTM and ANQGSEA. This CDR3 has 14 amino acids. Deletions cut 1 base from V and 3 bases from J, with 11 bases between. The CDR3 is CSVEGLARTDTQYF. Here the CDR3 DNA reads TGCAGCGTTGAAGGCCTAGCTCGAACAGATACGCAGTATTTT.

This clone was counted a single time. The CDR3 region has the DNA TGTGCCAGCTCACCAGGACAGGGGTCCCGGGAAGCTTTCTTT. It encodes CASSPGQGSREAFF. The chain has TRBV18 and TRBJ1-1; 9 bases align to TRBD1. The CDR3 spans 14 residues. Germline assignment: CDR1 KGHSH and CDR2 LQKENI. Trimming removed 2 bases from V and 8 bases from J; junction bases left unmatched: 6.

This chain joins TRBV30 and TRBJ2-7; no clear D gene. Germline values: CDR1 GTSNPN, CDR2 SVGIG (reference sequence). V was clipped by 5 bases and J by 2 bases, with 13 bases between them. The CDR3 sequence is 13 residues long. The chain's CDR3 is CAWRPGLTYEQYF. The CDR3 DNA follows: TGTGCCTGGCGGCCCGGCCTCACCTACGAGCAGTACTTC. Based on the CDR3 plus reference TRBV30 and TRBJ2-7, the full variable domain is SQTIHQWPATLVQPVGSPLSLECTVEGTSNPNLYWYRQAAGRGLQLLFYSVGIGQISSEVPQNLSASRPQDRQFILSSKKLLLSDSGFYLCAWRPGLTYEQYFGPGTRLTVT.

The V gene is TRBV10-1, the J gene TRBJ2-3; a weak D match, TRBD2 (6 bases). CDR1 is WNHNN, CDR2 SYGVQD, per germline (reference sequence). Trimming pared 8 bases from V and 0 bases from J, leaving 9 bases between. The CDR3 runs 13 residues. CDR3 sequence reads: CASGSGSTDTQYF. CDR3 sequence (DNA): TGCGCCAGCGGGAGCGGGAGCACAGATACGCAGTATTTT.

This clone was seen at least ten times. The chain links TRBV7-9 to TRBJ2-7, with unresolved D. Germline values: CDR1 SEHNR, CDR2 FQNEAQ (reference sequence). The CDR3 length is 12 residues. V was cut by 1 base and J by 3 bases, with 4 bases left in between. CDR3 region: CASSLDHYEQYF. DNA of the CDR3: TGTGCCAGCAGCTTAGACCACTACGAGCAGTACTTC.

The J gene is TRBJ2-1, the V gene TRBV5-3; 7 bases are a match to TRBD1. TRBV5-3 is an ORF for which the function is uncertain. The V gene end was trimmed by 0 bases and the J gene end by 5 bases; junction bases not matched to a gene: 8. This CDR3 is 16 amino acids long. In DNA form, the CDR3 reads TGTGCCAGAAGCTTGGGTGCTACAGGGGATAACAATGAGCAGTTCTTC. Amino acid sequence: CARSLGATGDNNEQFF.

This clone was detected once. This chain links TRBV5-5 with TRBJ2-7; no firm D call. Deletions cut 4 bases from V and 0 bases from J, with 11 bases between. Germline V gene sequence: CDR1 SGHKS, CDR2 YYEKEE (reference sequence). CDR3 length: 14 amino acids. For the CDR3, the DNA is TGTGCCAGCAGCAGAGACCTGAGCTCCTACGAGCAGTACTTC. Protein: CASSRDLSSYEQYF.

This chain uses TRBV5-1 with TRBJ2-7, with D hard to call. CDR1 is SGHRS and CDR2 is YFSETQ in the germline V gene. V lost 0 bases and J 0 bases, leaving 7 bases between the germline ends. This CDR3 has 14 residues. CDR3 bases: TGCGCCAGCAGCTTGGGGCAGGTCTCCTACGAGCAGTACTTC. It translates to CASSLGQVSYEQYF.

This clone was found a few times. The chain employs TRBV27 and TRBJ2-7; 15 bases line up with TRBD2. Germline-derived CDR1 and CDR2 are MNHEY and SMNVEV (reference sequence). The CDR3 loop spans 18 amino acids. V lost 5 bases and J lost 0; bases outside the gene matches: 8. CDR3 protein: CASSRRTSGGGSSYEQYF. CDR3 nucleotides: TGTGCCAGCAGTCGTCGGACTAGCGGGGGGGGGAGCTCCTACGAGCAGTACTTC.

V and J are TRBV7-6 and TRBJ2-7; a possible D gene is TRBD1 (5 bases). V shed 3 bases and J shed 0 bases, with 12 bases lying between them. The V gene's germline CDR1 is SGHVS and CDR2 FNYEAQ. There are 15 residues in the CDR3. Written as DNA, the CDR3 is TGTGCCAGCAGCTTCCAACAGGAGAACTCCTACGAGCAGTACTTC. It specifies CASSFQQENSYEQYF.

This clone appeared a few times. The V gene is TRBV5-1, the J gene TRBJ1-4; a possible D gene is TRBD1 (6 bases). CDR3 length equals 15 residues. Germline CDR1 SGHRS, CDR2 YFSETQ. With 0 bases removed from V and 7 bases from J, the gap between germline ends came to 13 bases. This chain's CDR3 is CASSLGSRGSEKLFF. DNA for the CDR3: TGCGCCAGCAGCTTGGGTTCCAGGGGAAGTGAAAAACTGTTTTTT.

The V gene is TRBV9, the J gene TRBJ1-6; 8 nucleotides agree with TRBD1. CDR3 length equals 15 residues. V dropped 1 base and J dropped 5; count of bases not matched to a gene: 2. CDR1 and CDR2 from the germline V gene are SGDLS and YYNGEE. Written as DNA, the CDR3 is TGTGCCAGCAGCGTAAAGGGACAGGATAATTCACCCCTCCACTTT. As protein: CASSVKGQDNSPLHF.

The CDR3 region has the DNA TGTGCCAGCAGTGAGTACCGGGACAGCGCCTACGAGCAGTACTTC. This gives the protein CASSEYRDSAYEQYF. V and J are TRBV2 and TRBJ2-7, with 7 bases matching TRBD1. The CDR3 has 15 amino acids. After removal of 3 bases from V and 2 bases from J, the junction contained 7 bases not matched to a gene. Germline CDR1 is SNHLY and CDR2 is FYNNEI.

This clone was seen only once. The chain couples TRBV25-1 to TRBJ2-3; the match to TRBD1 covers 8 bases. V lost 0 bases to trimming and J lost 2 bases; unmatched junction nucleotides: 4. The CDR3 is 16 amino acids. Per germline, CDR1 MGHDK and CDR2 SYGVNS. CDR3 coding DNA: TGTGCCAGCAGTGAATATCGCCAGGGGGCCACAGATACGCAGTATTTT. Amino acid sequence: CASSEYRQGATDTQYF.

The rearrangement links TRBV19 to TRBJ2-1, with 7 bases that match TRBD2. The CDR3 extends over 13 amino acids. V dropped 3 bases and J dropped 9; count of bases not matched to a gene: 5. In germline, CDR1 is LNHDA, CDR2 SQIVND (reference sequence). The CDR3 DNA sequence: TGTGCCAGTAGTATCGGACTAGTTCCTGAGCAGTTCTTC. Encoded protein: CASSIGLVPEQFF.

The rearrangement uses TRBV9 and TRBJ2-7; 7 positions match TRBD1. This CDR3 comprises 14 residues. With V trimmed by 2 bases and J by 4 bases, 6 bases remained unmatched. Germline lookup yields CDR1 SGDLS and CDR2 YYNGEE. The CDR3 region is CASSVSGTVYEQYF. Written as DNA, the CDR3 is TGTGCCAGCAGCGTCTCCGGGACAGTATACGAGCAGTACTTC.

The J gene is TRBJ2-3, the V gene TRBV9, with 14 bases lining up with TRBD2. The CDR3 consists of 20 residues. The V and J ends lost 0 bases and 0 bases, in that order; junction bases with no gene match: 9. Looked up from germline, CDR1 is SGDLS and CDR2 is YYNGEE. The chain's CDR3 is CASSVATRGLAGASTDTQYF. The CDR3 bases are TGTGCCAGCAGCGTAGCTACCAGGGGACTAGCGGGGGCTAGCACAGATACGCAGTATTTT.

Concerning this clone itself: At one boundary the junction diverges from the germline segment, which might be a read error. This chain joins TRBV5-6 and TRBJ2-5; 7 bases match TRBD1. Germline CDR1 reads SGHDT; CDR2 reads YYEEEE. CDR3 length: 12 amino acids. The CDR3 protein is CASSSRGGTANF. The CDR3 DNA follows: TGTGCCAGCAGCTCTAGGGGTGGGACAGCTAACTTC.